The clone carrying this TCR beta chain was detected only a few times. The antigen is not known. This may be a read error: a much more frequent sequence differs by one nucleotide. The germline V gene has CDR1 LNHNV and CDR2 YYDKDF (reference sequence). The CDR3 is made up of 15 amino acids. The V segment lost 4 bases and the J segment 8 bases; nucleotides outside the gene matches: 10. The source of the sample is a study of blood T cells in healthy people across ages. A second PCR of 7 to 11 cycles used a sample-barcoded 5' primer and a J-beta primer mix. TCRdb re-analysed the 5' RACE reads in MiXCR, keeping a single row per CDR3 protein. The sample yields approximately 810,000 distinct CDR3 sequences, around 30% seen once. Overall study findings and caveats: There was no known CMV status for donors, so expanded clonotype changes were possibly confounded. The long-lived group displayed more naive CD4+ cells, plus higher diversity, than the aged donors did.

The chain carries TRBV15 and TRBJ1-2, with TRBD1 matching over 10 bases. The sample taken for sequencing was blood. The clonotype was recovered from a woman older than 75 in good health. This CDR3 reads CATSTATGGSRGYTF. CDR3 nucleotide sequence: TGTGCCACCAGCACAGCGACAGGGGGCAGTAGGGGCTACACCTTC. The variable domain in full, with the rest retrieved from reference TRBV15 and TRBJ1-2, is DAMVIQNPRYQVTQFGKPVTLSCSQTLNHNVMYWYQQKSSQAPKLLFHYYDKDFNNEADTPDNFQSRRPNTSFCFLDIRSPGLGDTAMYLCATSTATGGSRGYTFGSGTRLTVV.